This T cell receptor beta chain was sequenced in a study of glioma-infiltrating T cells after dendritic cell vaccination. Regarding time point: after dendritic cell vaccination, including at tumor progression/relapse. The germline gives CDR1 SGHTA, CDR2 FQGNSA. Trimming removed 5 bases from V and 1 base from J, with 14 bases in between. This CDR3 has 15 amino acids. Only in-frame clones appear in the TCRdb table, and some are missing; sequencing was by immunoSEQ multiplex PCR. The data contain 99,000 or so clones, 90% of them singletons. The TCR originated in a human donor with glioblastoma. This rearrangement joins TRBV7-2 to TRBJ1-1; D is perhaps TRBD1 (5 bases). The sample in question was blood, obtained after dendritic cell vaccination. The CDR3 protein is CASSPGGVGNTEAFF. As DNA, the CDR3 is TGTGCCAGCAGCCCGGGGGGGGTGGGGAACACTGAAGCTTTCTTT. The variable domain in full, with the rest retrieved from reference TRBV7-2 and TRBJ1-1, is GAGVSQSPSNKVTEKGKDVELRCDPISGHTALYWYRQSLGQGLEFLIYFQGNSAPDKSGLPSDRFSAERTGGSVSTLTIQRTQQEDSAVYLCASSPGGVGNTEAFFGQGTRLTVV.